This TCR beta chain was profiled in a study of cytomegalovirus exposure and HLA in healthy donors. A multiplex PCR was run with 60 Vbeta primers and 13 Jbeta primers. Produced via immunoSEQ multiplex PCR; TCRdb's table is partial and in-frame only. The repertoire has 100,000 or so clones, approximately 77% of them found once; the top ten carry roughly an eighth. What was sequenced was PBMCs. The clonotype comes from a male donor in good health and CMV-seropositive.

This CDR3 is CASSQVIISPIYF. For the CDR3, the DNA is TGCGCCAGCAGCCAAGTGATAATCAGTCCCATATATTTT. The V gene is TRBV4-3, the J gene TRBJ1-3; no definite D call. With 1 base removed from V and 11 bases from J, the gap between germline ends came to 12 bases. This CDR3 has 13 residues. Germline values: CDR1 LGHNA, CDR2 YSLEER.